This passage covers 10 T cell receptor beta chains from one sample sequenced in a study of a mutant IDH1 vaccine in newly diagnosed glioma. Here immunoSEQ multiplex PCR was the method, and the copy in TCRdb shows in-frame clones only, minus some. The sample has about 60,000 clones; 84% are singletons. Time point meaning: week 23, last vaccination. Mutant IDH1 20-mer peptide, at 300 ug, made up each vaccine dose, with topical imiquimod. Their specific antigens are unknown. The source material was PBMCs, sampled from a glioma patient whose treatment included an IDH1 peptide vaccine. These receptors were taken from a man between 18 and 29 years old with glioma.

V gene TRBV10-3 combines with J gene TRBJ2-1, with 8 bases fitting TRBD1. With V trimmed by 6 bases and J by 4 bases, 2 bases remained unmatched. The germline gives CDR1 ENHRY, CDR2 SYGVKD. This CDR3 contains 13 residues. CDR3 DNA sequence: TGTGCCATCAGGGGACAGGATTACAATGAGCAGTTCTTC. Translation gives CAIRGQDYNEQFF.

V is TRBV5-4 and J is TRBJ2-3; possible D gene TRBD2, 5 bases. Between the trimmed V and J ends, which lost 4 bases and 2 bases, there was a span of 17 bases. The CDR3 contains 16 residues. Germline CDR1 SGHNT, CDR2 YYREEE (reference sequence). As DNA, the CDR3 is TGTGCCAGCAGCCAAGCACTAGGCGACTACACAGATACGCAGTATTTT. Its protein product is CASSQALGDYTDTQYF.

This clone was seen more than once but under ten times. This chain links TRBV30 with TRBJ1-1; D is unresolved. CDR1 and CDR2 (germline): GTSNPN, SVGIG (reference sequence). The germline V and J ends were trimmed by 2 bases and 5 bases, with 18 bases remaining between them. This CDR3 comprises 15 residues. CDR3 nucleotides: TGTGCCTGGAGTTACGGGCCCAAGCTCCAAACTGAAGCTTTCTTT. This encodes CAWSYGPKLQTEAFF.

The rearrangement joins TRBV20-1 to TRBJ2-7; 7 nucleotides align to TRBD1. The CDR3 covers 11 residues. V trimming: 4 bases; J trimming: 5 bases; junction bases outside the gene matches: 2. Germline lookup yields CDR1 DFQATT and CDR2 SNEGSKA (reference sequence). The CDR3 nucleotides are TGCAGTGCTAAAGGACAGGACGAGCAGTACTTC. Its protein is CSAKGQDEQYF.

The CDR3, as DNA: TGTGCCAGCAGATCTTTAGGGGGCAATCAGCCCCAGCATTTT. Its protein is CASRSLGGNQPQHF. V is TRBV28 and J is TRBJ1-5, with D perhaps matching TRBD1 (5 bases). The germline V gene encodes CDR1 MDHEN and CDR2 SYDVKM. CDR3 length: 14 residues. The ends were cut back, 6 bases at V and 2 bases at J, with 11 bases in the middle.

J is TRBJ2-3 and V is TRBV7-2; 10 bases are shared with TRBD2. V lost 4 bases, J lost 1 base, and 2 bases stayed unmatched. The CDR3 sequence is 15 residues long. Germline V gene sequence: CDR1 SGHTA, CDR2 FQGNSA. The CDR3 is CASSSSGGGTDTQYF. The CDR3 coding sequence is TGTGCCAGCAGCTCAAGCGGGGGGGGCACAGATACGCAGTATTTT.

The chain couples TRBV7-6 to TRBJ1-3, with TRBD1 as a possible D gene (6 bases). The germline V and J ends were trimmed by 3 bases and 2 bases, with 14 bases remaining between them. The CDR3 consists of 16 residues. Germline-derived CDR1 and CDR2 are SGHVS and FNYEAQ. DNA for the CDR3: TGTGCCAGCAGCTTGTCACAGGGAAGAGCTGGAAACACCATATATTTT. As protein: CASSLSQGRAGNTIYF.

V is TRBV11-2 and J is TRBJ1-3, with D unclear. The V gene lost 5 bases and the J gene lost 4 bases, with 12 bases spanning the gap. CDR3 length: 14 amino acids. The germline gives CDR1 SGHAT, CDR2 FQNNGV. For the CDR3, the DNA is TGTGCCAGCAGCCCCTTCAGTTGGGGAAACACCATATATTTT. Amino acid sequence: CASSPFSWGNTIYF.

This clone rates as medium-sized. The V and J genes are TRBV4-3 and TRBJ1-1; 8 nucleotides match TRBD1. CDR1 is LGHNA, CDR2 YSLEER, per germline. The V segment lost 5 bases and the J segment 5 bases; nucleotides outside the gene matches: 7. The CDR3 runs to 14 residues. The CDR3 DNA reads TGCGCCAGCAGCGGTACAGGGGGAAGAACTGAAGCTTTCTTT. Its translation is CASSGTGGRTEAFF.

V is TRBV2 and J is TRBJ1-5, with 8 positions matching TRBD1. The CDR3 spans 15 residues. CDR1 and CDR2 from the germline V gene are SNHLY and FYNNEI. J lost 6 bases, V lost 3 bases, and 7 bases had no gene match. The CDR3 DNA sequence: TGTGCCAGCAGTGATGGACAGGGAAATTTTCAGCCCCAGCATTTT. Translation: CASSDGQGNFQPQHF.